The 31 T cell receptor beta chains reported below all come from one sample, sequenced in a study of CD8+ T cells in alopecia areata. This sample's treatment: oral pan-JAK inhibitor, 5-10 mg twice daily. cDNA serving as the sequencing template came from extracted, reverse transcribed RNA. Generated by immunoSEQ multiplex PCR, the TCRdb table keeps only in-frame clones and is missing some. The sample consists of more than 85,000 clones, under 70% of them appearing once. This sample comprised CD8+ T cells sorted from blood, obtained at week 4, from a patient treated with tofacitinib. The receptors were gathered from a human donor with alopecia areata.

This clone is a singleton in its sample. The chain carries TRBV5-6 and TRBJ2-7; TRBD2 aligns across 11 bases. V shed 0 bases, J shed 2 bases, and the junction held 1 base outside the gene matches. The CDR3 loop spans 15 amino acids. Germline loops: CDR1 SGHDT, CDR2 YYEEEE. CDR3 bases: TGTGCCAGCAGCTTGGGACTAGCGGGACCCTACGAGCAGTACTTC. Residues: CASSLGLAGPYEQYF.

The chain is built from TRBV14 and TRBJ2-3, with a tentative D call TRBD2 (5 bases). Trimming removed 0 bases from V and 0 bases from J, with 13 bases in between. Per the germline V gene, CDR1 is SGHDN and CDR2 is FVKESK. The CDR3 loop spans 17 amino acids. This chain's CDR3 is CASSQDPAGLSTDTQYF. The CDR3 nucleotides are TGTGCCAGCAGCCAAGATCCCGCGGGCCTAAGCACAGATACGCAGTATTTT. Full variable domain (rest looked up from reference TRBV14 and TRBJ2-3): EAGVTQFPSHSVIEKGQTVTLRCDPISGHDNLYWYRRVMGKEIKFLLHFVKESKQDESGMPNNRFLAERTGGTYSTLKVQPAELEDSGVYFCASSQDPAGLSTDTQYFGPGTRLTVL.

The gene calls are TRBV27 and TRBJ1-5, with D perhaps matching TRBD1 (6 bases). Trimming shortened V by 1 base and J by 2 bases, and 15 bases separated the two germline ends. The germline gives CDR1 MNHEY, CDR2 SMNVEV (reference sequence). This CDR3 has 17 amino acids. CDR3 nucleotide sequence: TGTGCCAGCAGTTTATTGGGCCCGGGGGCCGGCAATCAGCCCCAGCATTTT. This gives the protein CASSLLGPGAGNQPQHF.

V gene TRBV5-1 combines with J gene TRBJ2-1; possibly TRBD2 for D (5 bases). V lost 6 bases and J 0 bases, leaving 13 bases between the germline ends. CDR3 size: 15 residues. Germline V lookup: CDR1 SGHRS, CDR2 YFSETQ. This CDR3 reads CASNPTGSSYNEQFF. The CDR3 nucleotides read TGCGCCAGCAACCCGACGGGGAGCTCCTACAATGAGCAGTTCTTC.

The J gene is TRBJ2-1, the V gene TRBV5-1; weak D call: TRBD2 (6 bases). From germline, CDR1 is SGHRS and CDR2 YFSETQ. Trimming stripped 1 base from V and 3 bases from J, with 14 bases between. The CDR3 totals 16 residues. The CDR3, as DNA: TGCGCCAGCAGCTTGTCGGGCGGGAAGGGCTACAATGAGCAGTTCTTC. It encodes CASSLSGGKGYNEQFF.

The gene calls are TRBV7-9 and TRBJ2-5; the D is unclear. V was shortened by 5 bases and J by 1 base, with 14 bases between the two germline ends. The CDR3 has 15 amino acids. Germline CDR1 and CDR2: SEHNR and FQNEAQ (reference sequence). This CDR3 is CASSGPGRVQETQYF. Written as DNA, the CDR3 is TGTGCCAGCAGCGGCCCCGGACGGGTCCAAGAGACCCAGTACTTC.

This sequence joins TRBV23-1 and TRBJ2-3; 7 bases are a match to TRBD2. TRBV23-1 is flagged as an ORF with uncertain function. The length of the CDR3 is 17 residues. Trimming took 3 bases from V and 4 from J; bases not matched to a gene: 13. DNA for the CDR3: TGCGCCAGCAGTCAGGAATGCGGGAGAGTAGTCGCAGATACGCAGTATTTT. Its translation is CASSQECGRVVADTQYF.

V gene TRBV29-1 combines with J gene TRBJ1-1, with a tentative D call TRBD1 (6 bases). Trimming left V 0 bases short and J 3 bases short, with 23 bases between. This CDR3 has 18 residues. Germline CDR1 reads SQVTM; CDR2 reads ANQGSEA. CDR3 nucleotides: TGCAGCGTTGAAGATCTCATATTCAAACCACAGGGTGACACTGAAGCTTTCTTT. It translates to CSVEDLIFKPQGDTEAFF.

The chain employs TRBV7-9 and TRBJ2-3, with 8 bases fitting TRBD2. Trimming took 3 bases from V and 1 from J; bases not matched to a gene: 6. The CDR3 contains 16 residues. Per germline, CDR1 SEHNR and CDR2 FQNEAQ (reference sequence). CDR3 sequence: CASSFTAGAGTDTQYF. The DNA for the CDR3 is TGTGCCAGCAGCTTTACAGCGGGAGCGGGCACAGATACGCAGTATTTT.

This chain links TRBV28 with TRBJ1-1; D unclear. Germline V gene lookup returns CDR1 MDHEN and CDR2 SYDVKM. Between the trimmed V and J ends, which lost 3 bases and 3 bases, there was a span of 11 bases. The CDR3 contains 14 residues. In DNA, the CDR3 is TGTGCCAGCAGTTTGTTCGGCGGGGACACTGAAGCTTTCTTT. Its translation: CASSLFGGDTEAFF. The full variable domain, in which reference TRBV28 and TRBJ1-1 provide the parts outside the CDR3, is DVKVTQSSRYLVKRTGEKVFLECVQDMDHENMFWYRQDPGLGLRLIYFSYDVKMKEKGDIPEGYSVSREKKERFSLILESASTNQTSMYLCASSLFGGDTEAFFGQGTRLTVV.

This clone has just a few counts. V is TRBV4-1 and J is TRBJ2-7; D remains ambiguous. This CDR3 region has 14 residues. Germline CDR1 reads MGHRA; CDR2 reads YSYEKL. V was cut by 4 bases and J by 4 bases, with 14 bases left in between. The CDR3 is CASSLRTLGYEQYF. CDR3 DNA: TGCGCCAGCAGCCTTAGAACCTTAGGGTACGAGCAGTACTTC.

The genes are TRBV27 and TRBJ2-1; TRBD1 matches 9 bases. The junction had 6 bases not matched to a gene; V was cut back by 5 bases and J by 4 bases. CDR1 and CDR2 from the germline V gene are MNHEY and SMNVEV (reference sequence). This CDR3 is 15 amino acids long. The CDR3, as DNA: TGTGCCAGCAGTCCTGACAGGGGGGCATACAATGAGCAGTTCTTC. Protein: CASSPDRGAYNEQFF.

The CDR3 loop is CAVEDYQGNEQFF. The CDR3 DNA follows: TGTGCCGTCGAAGACTACCAGGGCAATGAGCAGTTCTTC. The rearrangement links TRBV6-5 to TRBJ2-1, with D perhaps being TRBD1 or TRBD2 (5 bases each). Between the trimmed V and J ends, which lost 11 bases and 6 bases, there was a span of 17 bases. In germline, CDR1 is MNHEY, CDR2 SVGAGI. This CDR3 is 13 amino acids long.

A few counts support this clone. The V gene is TRBV28, the J gene TRBJ2-7; unclear D gene. V dropped 3 bases and J dropped 1 base, with 4 bases sitting between them. The germline V gene encodes CDR1 MDHEN and CDR2 SYDVKM. The CDR3 extends over 12 amino acids. CDR3 DNA: TGTGCCAGCAGTTTCTATTCCTACGAGCAGTACTTC. It translates to CASSFYSYEQYF.

This clone was counted many times. This chain links TRBV28 with TRBJ2-3, with D possibly matching TRBD1 (6 bases). The V gene's germline CDR1 is MDHEN and CDR2 SYDVKM. The CDR3 has 17 amino acids. Trimming pared 3 bases from V and 2 bases from J, leaving 18 bases between. The CDR3 coding sequence is TGTGCCAGCAGTTTGTTGGACGAAGGGGGTTTCACAGATACGCAGTATTTT. This sequence encodes CASSLLDEGGFTDTQYF.

This clone has at least ten counts. The chain has TRBV19 and TRBJ2-1; D tentatively reads TRBD1 or TRBD2 (5 bases each). Between the trimmed V and J ends, which lost 3 bases and 8 bases, there was a span of 17 bases. Germline-derived CDR1 and CDR2 are LNHDA and SQIVND (reference sequence). CDR3 size: 15 residues. CDR3 sequence reads: CASSIDQGEGYEQFF. CDR3 coding DNA: TGTGCCAGTAGTATTGATCAGGGAGAAGGGTATGAGCAGTTCTTC.

The chain links TRBV4-1 to TRBJ1-2; 7 bases map to TRBD1. The germline V gene has CDR1 MGHRA and CDR2 YSYEKL. After removal of 0 bases from V and 7 bases from J, the junction contained 8 bases not matched to a gene. The CDR3 contains 15 residues. The CDR3, as DNA: TGCGCCAGCAGCCAAGATTTTAAACAGGGGTTTGGCTACACCTTC. Its translation: CASSQDFKQGFGYTF.

The chain couples TRBV27 to TRBJ1-4; 7 nucleotides agree with TRBD1. In germline, CDR1 is MNHEY, CDR2 SMNVEV (reference sequence). V gave up 6 bases and J gave up 6 bases; unmatched junction bases: 10. The CDR3 sequence is 15 residues long. The CDR3: CASSRSHRGDEKLFF. The CDR3 DNA reads as TGTGCCAGCAGCCGATCCCACAGGGGAGATGAAAAACTGTTTTTT.

This clone was recorded once. This rearrangement joins TRBV4-3 to TRBJ2-1; no reliable D call. V was shortened by 1 base and J by 0 bases, with 10 bases between the two germline ends. The CDR3 is 16 residues long. Germline CDR1 LGHNA, CDR2 YSLEER. The CDR3 sequence: CASSQGLGSSYNEQFF. As DNA, the CDR3 is TGCGCCAGCAGCCAAGGTTTGGGAAGCTCCTACAATGAGCAGTTCTTC.

V usage is TRBV5-1 and J usage is TRBJ2-1; 11 bases align to TRBD2. The length of the CDR3 is 15 residues. V gave up 2 bases and J gave up 6 bases; unmatched junction bases: 4. Germline values: CDR1 SGHRS, CDR2 YFSETQ. CDR3 loop: CASSFPTSGGNEQFF. Here the CDR3 DNA reads TGCGCCAGCAGCTTCCCTACTAGCGGGGGCAATGAGCAGTTCTTC.

The chain employs TRBV7-9 and TRBJ2-1; possibly TRBD1 for D (5 bases). CDR3 length equals 15 residues. The V and J ends lost 4 bases and 6 bases respectively, with 16 bases between them. The germline gives CDR1 SEHNR, CDR2 FQNEAQ (reference sequence). CDR3 amino acids: CASSSPREWGNEQFF. In nucleotides, the CDR3 is TGTGCCAGCAGCTCCCCCAGGGAATGGGGCAATGAGCAGTTCTTC.

This sequence joins TRBV7-8 and TRBJ2-3, with 11 bases identical to TRBD2. The germline V gene encodes CDR1 SGHVS and CDR2 FQNEAQ. CDR3 length: 16 residues. With V trimmed by 5 bases and J by 5 bases, 9 bases remained unmatched. The CDR3 DNA reads TGTGCCAGCAGCCCGGTAGCGGGGGGGCGTGTAGATACGCAGTATTTT. It yields the protein CASSPVAGGRVDTQYF.

This rearrangement joins TRBV11-2 to TRBJ2-3, with D perhaps matching TRBD1 (6 bases). The CDR3 consists of 18 residues. The V end was cut by 1 base, the J end by 0 bases, with 17 bases between. Germline-derived CDR1 and CDR2 are SGHAT and FQNNGV. This chain's CDR3 is CASSLAGDPTASTDTQYF. CDR3 sequence (DNA): TGTGCCAGCAGCTTAGCAGGGGACCCGACAGCTAGCACAGATACGCAGTATTTT.

This chain connects TRBV5-1 to TRBJ1-1; D unresolved. The germline gives CDR1 SGHRS, CDR2 YFSETQ. Trimming removed 2 bases at V and 1 base at J, with 9 bases between. This CDR3 is built from 14 residues. The CDR3 is CASSFGLSNTEAFF. The CDR3 DNA reads as TGCGCCAGCAGCTTTGGACTTTCGAACACTGAAGCTTTCTTT. The whole variable domain, filled in from reference TRBV5-1 and TRBJ1-1, reads KAGVTQTPRYLIKTRGQQVTLSCSPISGHRSVSWYQQTPGQGLQFLFEYFSETQRNKGNFPGRFSGRQFSNSRSEMNVSTLELGDSALYLCASSFGLSNTEAFFGQGTRLTVV.

There are a few counts of this clone. The junction departs from germline at one end; a sequencing error may be responsible. The V call is TRBV7-2, the J call TRBJ2-2, with 9 bases fitting TRBD1. This CDR3 comprises 15 residues. CDR1 SGHTA and CDR2 FQGNSA come from the germline V gene. CDR3 in DNA: TGCGCCAGCAGCCCGGACAGGGGGAACACCGGGGAGCTGTTTTTT. Translated: CASSPDRGNTGELFF.

The genes are TRBV2 and TRBJ1-1; D possibly corresponds to TRBD1 (5 bases). CDR3 length: 15 residues. The V gene's germline CDR1 is SNHLY and CDR2 FYNNEI. V lost 2 bases, J lost 2 bases, and 12 bases lay in between. The CDR3: CASSESRDGNTEAFF. The CDR3 DNA follows: TGTGCCAGCAGTGAAAGCCGGGACGGAAACACTGAAGCTTTCTTT.

The genes are TRBV29-1 and TRBJ2-1; 7 nucleotides line up with TRBD2. CDR1 and CDR2 (germline): SQVTM, ANQGSEA. V was clipped by 3 bases and J by 7 bases; unmatched bases: 6. The length of the CDR3 is 13 residues. The CDR3 loop reads CSVDRAGVNEQFF. CDR3 bases: TGCAGCGTTGATCGTGCGGGGGTGAATGAGCAGTTCTTC.

The chain links TRBV6-5 to TRBJ2-7, with 7 bases fitting TRBD2. Germline CDR1 is MNHEY and CDR2 is SVGAGI. This CDR3 has 14 amino acids. V dropped 10 bases and J dropped 12; count of bases not matched to a gene: 21. The CDR3 coding sequence is TGTGCCAAACGTACCCGGGACTATCGCTTAGAGGGGTACTTC. Protein product: CAKRTRDYRLEGYF.

The genes are TRBV30 and TRBJ2-5; D is unclear. Trimming cost V 4 bases and J 1 base, with 10 bases left between them. The germline V gene encodes CDR1 GTSNPN and CDR2 SVGIG (reference sequence). This CDR3 is built from 13 residues. CDR3 in amino acids: CAWTTDLQETQYF. CDR3 nucleotide sequence: TGTGCCTGGACCACCGATCTCCAAGAGACCCAGTACTTC.

CDR3 bases: TGTGCCACCAGCAACTCCAACACTGAAGCTTTCTTT. It specifies CATSNSNTEAFF. This chain links TRBV15 with TRBJ1-1; D is undetermined. The ends were cut back, 4 bases at V and 2 bases at J, with 5 bases in the middle. The CDR3 runs to 12 residues. Germline V CDR1 and CDR2: LNHNV, YYDKDF (reference sequence).

A few counts support this clone. The chain joins TRBV7-3 to TRBJ2-5, with D tentatively TRBD1 (5 bases). The ends were cut back, 4 bases at V and 1 base at J, with 13 bases in the middle. The CDR3 runs 15 residues. Germline V gene sequence: CDR1 SGHTA, CDR2 FQGTGA. CDR3 protein: CASSSKRQIQETQYF. DNA of the CDR3: TGTGCCAGCAGCTCCAAAAGACAGATCCAAGAGACCCAGTACTTC.